These 3 T cell receptor beta chains were all obtained from the same sample, sequenced in a study of graft-versus-host responses after intestinal transplantation. TCRdb's table, derived via immunoSEQ multiplex PCR, lists solely in-frame clones and lacks some. The sample lists 85,000 to 95,000 clones; approximately 94% were seen once. For these receptors, no antigen is known. Sequences were derived from unstimulated CD8+ T cells sorted from spleen or lymph node cells, sampled before intestinal transplant. The receptor set was obtained from a human donor who received an intestinal transplant.

This CDR3 reads CASSDGRENEQYF. The CDR3 DNA follows: TGTGCCAGCAGTGACGGCAGGGAAAACGAGCAGTACTTC. V gene TRBV25-1 combines with J gene TRBJ2-7, with D maybe TRBD1 (5 bases). The CDR3 runs 13 residues. V was trimmed by 3 bases and J by 5 bases, leaving 11 bases between them. Germline lookup yields CDR1 MGHDK and CDR2 SYGVNS.

The chain has TRBV12-5 and TRBJ1-1, with D unclear. Per germline, CDR1 LGHNT and CDR2 FRNRAP. This CDR3 is built from 16 residues. V was trimmed by 1 base and J by 1 base, leaving 13 bases between them. CDR3 DNA sequence: TGTGCTAGTGGTTTGGGAGGGCGGCAGACGAACACTGAAGCTTTCTTT. The encoded protein is CASGLGGRQTNTEAFF.

This chain connects TRBV7-2 to TRBJ1-6; D remains unclear. Germline-derived CDR1 and CDR2 are SGHTA and FQGNSA. The CDR3 spans 17 residues. The ends were cut back, 0 bases at V and 0 bases at J, with 9 bases in the middle. CDR3 protein: CASSLAQTSSYNSPLHF. The CDR3 DNA is TGTGCCAGCAGCTTAGCACAGACGAGCTCCTATAATTCACCCCTCCACTTT.